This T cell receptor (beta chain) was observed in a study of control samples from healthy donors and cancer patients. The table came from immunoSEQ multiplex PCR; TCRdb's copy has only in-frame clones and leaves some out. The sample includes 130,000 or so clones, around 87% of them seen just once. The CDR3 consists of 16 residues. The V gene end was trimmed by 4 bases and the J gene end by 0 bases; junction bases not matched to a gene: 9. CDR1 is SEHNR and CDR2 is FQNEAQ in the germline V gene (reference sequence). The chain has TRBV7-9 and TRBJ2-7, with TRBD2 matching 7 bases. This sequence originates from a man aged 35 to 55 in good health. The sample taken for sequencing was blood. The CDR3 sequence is CASSSLAVGFSYEQYF. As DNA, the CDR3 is TGTGCCAGCAGCTCTCTAGCGGTGGGTTTCTCCTACGAGCAGTACTTC.